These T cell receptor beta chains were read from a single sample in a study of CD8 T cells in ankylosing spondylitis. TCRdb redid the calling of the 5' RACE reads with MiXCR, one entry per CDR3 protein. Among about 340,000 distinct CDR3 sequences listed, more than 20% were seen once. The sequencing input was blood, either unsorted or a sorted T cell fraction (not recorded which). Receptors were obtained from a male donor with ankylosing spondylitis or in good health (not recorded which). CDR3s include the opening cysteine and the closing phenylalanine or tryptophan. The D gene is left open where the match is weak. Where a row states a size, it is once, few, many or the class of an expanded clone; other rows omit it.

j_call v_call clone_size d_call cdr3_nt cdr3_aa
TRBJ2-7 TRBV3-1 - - TGTGCCAGCAGCCCCTCCCCCGGGGTAGGGGCCTACGAGCAGTACTTC CASSPSPGVGAYEQYF
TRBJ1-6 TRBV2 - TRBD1 TGTGCCAGCATCGGGACAGGGAAGAATAATTCACCCCTCCACTTT CASIGTGKNNSPLHF
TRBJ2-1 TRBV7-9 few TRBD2 TGTGCCAGCAGCCGGCACCTAGCGGGGGTTTTGAATGAGCAGTTCTTC CASSRHLAGVLNEQFF
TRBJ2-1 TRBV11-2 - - TGTGCCAGCAGCTTAGTATTCGGGGACCAGTTCTTC CASSLVFGDQFF
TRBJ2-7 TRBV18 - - TGTGCCAGCTCACCGGGGCGGATAACGACCTCCTCCTACGAGCAGTACTTC CASSPGRITTSSYEQYF
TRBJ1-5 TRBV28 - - TGTGCCAGCAGTTTGCCGGCCTACAATCAGCCCCAGCATTTT CASSLPAYNQPQHF
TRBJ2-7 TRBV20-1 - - TGCAGTGCTAGAAACCGGGACATACTCTACGAGCAGTACTTC CSARNRDILYEQYF
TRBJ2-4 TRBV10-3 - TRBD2 TGTGCCATCAGTGAACGGGTAGCGGGGGGGCGAGGAAACATTCAGTACTTC CAISERVAGGRGNIQYF
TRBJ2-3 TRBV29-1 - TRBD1 TGCAGCTTCGCCCGGGACAGGAGCACAGATACGCAGTATTTT CSFARDRSTDTQYF
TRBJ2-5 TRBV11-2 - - TGTACCAGCAGCTCCTACAGGACCCAAGAGACCCAGTACTTC CTSSSYRTQETQYF
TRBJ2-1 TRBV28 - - TGTGCCAGCAGCCTCTTGGGGGGGCAGTTCTTC CASSLLGGQFF
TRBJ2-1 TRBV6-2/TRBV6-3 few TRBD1 TGTGCCAGCGCCTTGGACAGGACCTACAATGAGCAGTTCTTC CASALDRTYNEQFF
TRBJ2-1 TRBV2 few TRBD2 TGTGCCACCCGACTAGCGGGGGGGCCCAATGAGCAGTTCTTC CATRLAGGPNEQFF
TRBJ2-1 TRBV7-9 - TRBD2 TGTGCCAGCACCCCCGCCTTAGCGGGTGCCGACTACAATGAGCAGTTCTTC CASTPALAGADYNEQFF
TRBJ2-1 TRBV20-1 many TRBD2 TGCAGTGCTAGAGACCTAGCGGGGGGAAATGAGCAGTTCTTC CSARDLAGGNEQFF
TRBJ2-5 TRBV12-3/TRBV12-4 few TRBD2 TGTGCCAGCAGCACCAGGACTAGCGGGGTAGGGGAGACCCAGTACTTC CASSTRTSGVGETQYF
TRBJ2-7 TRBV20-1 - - TGCAGTGCTAGAGATCGGGGTTGGTCCTACGAGCAGTACTTC CSARDRGWSYEQYF
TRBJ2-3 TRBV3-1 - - TGTGCCAGCAGCCAAGATGGCCCTCAGCATACGCAGTATTTT CASSQDGPQHTQYF
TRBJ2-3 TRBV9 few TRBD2 TGTGCCAGCAGTGAGGGACTAGCGGGCGCTGATACGCAGTATTTT CASSEGLAGADTQYF
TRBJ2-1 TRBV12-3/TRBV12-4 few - TGTGCCAGCAGTTTGGGGCACCCCAACTATCCCTACAATGAGCAGTTCTTC CASSLGHPNYPYNEQFF
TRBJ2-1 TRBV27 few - TGTGCCAGCAGTTTATCACAGGGTGGAAAGAAGCAGTTCTTC CASSLSQGGKKQFF
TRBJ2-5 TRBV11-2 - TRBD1 TGTGCCAGCAGCCCCCCCGGACAGGATCAAGAGACCCAGTACTTC CASSPPGQDQETQYF
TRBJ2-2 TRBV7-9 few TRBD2 TGTGCCAGCAGCCCCCGTACTAGCGGGGCCACCGGGGAGCTGTTTTTT CASSPRTSGATGELFF
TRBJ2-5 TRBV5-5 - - TGTGCCAGCAGCCCCGGGGCTTCCGACGCGAGAGGAGAGACCCAGTACTTC CASSPGASDARGETQYF
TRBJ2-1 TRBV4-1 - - TGCGCCAGCAGCCTGGTTGGATTGGATGAGCAGTTCTTC CASSLVGLDEQFF
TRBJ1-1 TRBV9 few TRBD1 TGTGCCAGCACCACGGACAGGGGGGGAACTGAAGCTTTCTTT CASTTDRGGTEAFF
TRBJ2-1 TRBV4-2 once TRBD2 TGTGCCAGCAGCCGACGACTAGCGGGGGTAGAGCAGTTCTTC CASSRRLAGVEQFF
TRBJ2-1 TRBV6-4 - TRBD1 TGTGCCAGCAGGCCGGGACAGGGGGCCCATGAGCAGTTCTTC CASRPGQGAHEQFF
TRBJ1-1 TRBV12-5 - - TGTGCTAGTGGTTTCCCGGACACGGAGAACACTGAAGCTTTCTTT CASGFPDTENTEAFF
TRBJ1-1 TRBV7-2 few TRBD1 TGTGCCAGCAGCTTGTTCACAGGGGGCGTCACTGAAGCTTTCTTT CASSLFTGGVTEAFF
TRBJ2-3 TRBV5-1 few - TGCGCCAGCAGCTTGTTGGGACTGTACACAGATACGCAGTATTTT CASSLLGLYTDTQYF
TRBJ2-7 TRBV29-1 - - TGCAGCGTTGAAGATGCGGTGTCCGGCGAGCAGTACTTC CSVEDAVSGEQYF
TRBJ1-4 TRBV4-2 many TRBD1 TGTGCCAGCAGCCAAGAAAGGGGACAGGGGATTGAAAAACTGTTTTTT CASSQERGQGIEKLFF
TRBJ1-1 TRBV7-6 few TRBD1 TGTGCCAGCAGCTTGGGGACAGGTGTTAACACTGAAGCTTTCTTT CASSLGTGVNTEAFF
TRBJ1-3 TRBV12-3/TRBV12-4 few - TGTGCCAGCAGTTTTACTGGAAACACCATATATTTT CASSFTGNTIYF
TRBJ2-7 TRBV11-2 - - TGTGCCAGCAGCTTAGATTCGGCGTCCTACGAGCAGTACTTC CASSLDSASYEQYF
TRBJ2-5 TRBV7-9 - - TGTGCCAGCAGCTTAGGGTCACCACAAGAGACCCAGTACTTC CASSLGSPQETQYF
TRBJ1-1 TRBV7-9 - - TGTGCCAGCATGGGTCGTATGGGTTTGAACACTGAAGCTTTCTTT CASMGRMGLNTEAFF
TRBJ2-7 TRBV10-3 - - TGTGCCATCAGACGTGAATCCGCCTACGAGCAGTACTTC CAIRRESAYEQYF
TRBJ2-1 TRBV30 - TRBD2 TGTGCCTGGACCGACCTGGGGGGGAGGTTCTCCGAGCAGTTCTTC CAWTDLGGRFSEQFF
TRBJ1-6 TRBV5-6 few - TGTGCCAGCAGCTTGTTTCCAGGCGATAATTCACCCCTCCACTTT CASSLFPGDNSPLHF
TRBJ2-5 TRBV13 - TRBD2 TGTGCCAGCAGCTTAAGGTCTAGCGGGGGAGGAGAGACCCAGTACTTC CASSLRSSGGGETQYF
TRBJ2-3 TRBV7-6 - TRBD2 TGTGCCAGCAGCTGGCCTAGCGGGGGGGCAACTTGGGTGAGCACAGATACGCAGTATTTT CASSWPSGGATWVSTDTQYF
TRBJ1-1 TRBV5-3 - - TGTGCCAGAAGCTTTGGGTGCGATGGCACTGAAGCTTTCTTT CARSFGCDGTEAFF
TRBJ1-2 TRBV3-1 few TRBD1 TGTGCCAGCAGCCAAGATCAGGGGGTGTGGTATGGCTACACCTTC CASSQDQGVWYGYTF
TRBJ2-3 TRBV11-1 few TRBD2 TGTGCCAGCAGCGGAGGGACTAGCGGGGGAGACAGCACAGATACGCAGTATTTT CASSGGTSGGDSTDTQYF
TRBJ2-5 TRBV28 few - TGTGCCAGCACCCTATGGGGGGACCGGCGAGAGACCCAGTACTTC CASTLWGDRRETQYF
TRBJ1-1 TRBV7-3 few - TGTGCCAGATTCCGGGACCTCACTGAAGCTTTCTTT CARFRDLTEAFF
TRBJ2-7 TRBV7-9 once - TGTGCCAGCAGCTTACCCCTCGGCGACGAGCAGTACTTC CASSLPLGDEQYF
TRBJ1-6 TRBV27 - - TGTGCCAGCACCCCGGGGCTAGGCAATTCACCCCTCCACTTT CASTPGLGNSPLHF
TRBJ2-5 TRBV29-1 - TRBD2 TGCAGCGTTGAAGATGGGGCGGACAGGCCCGCTAGCGGGGGGATAGGAGAGACCCAGTACTTC CSVEDGADRPASGGIGETQYF
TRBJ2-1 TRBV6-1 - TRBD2 TGTGCCAGCAGTACCCTAGCGGGGGGGGAATACAATGAGCAGTTCTTC CASSTLAGGEYNEQFF
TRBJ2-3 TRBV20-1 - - TGCAGTGCTAGAGAGACAGGCACAGATACGCAGTATTTT CSARETGTDTQYF
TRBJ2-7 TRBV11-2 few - TGTGCCAGCAGCTTAGGGACGGAAACCTACGAGCAGTACTTC CASSLGTETYEQYF
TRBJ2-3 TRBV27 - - TGTGCCAGCAGTTTGAGGCAGGCAGCGGATACGCAGTATTTT CASSLRQAADTQYF